One and the same sample provided the 30 T cell receptor beta chains below, sequenced in a study of human T cells and chemical hapten exposure listed by TCRdb under 2021. The library was made by RACE. The sequencer was a NextSeq 500. TCRdb reanalyzed the raw reads on its own, using fastp at Q25 for trimming and MiXCR for clone calling, and kept in-frame beta chains. Rows are unified per CDR3 protein, each entry keeping the most common DNA and genes. This sample holds 250,000 or so distinct CDR3 sequences; around 7.7% were observed only once. The ten largest clones add up to 0.9% to 1.5% of the sample. Per the publication, the time point label means: pre-sensitization, week 0. Read against the paper, the sample's treatment or condition label means: therapeutic diphenylcyclopropenone sensitization with weekly scalp DPC. Source: whole blood, taken in connection with sensitization to the hapten diphenylcyclopropenone (DPC). Source of these receptors: a man aged 18 to 30 with alopecia areata. Some clones in this sample may be carry-over from other donors' samples.

V usage is TRBV7-9 and J usage is TRBJ2-7; the match to TRBD1 covers 9 bases. CDR3 length equals 15 residues. Per the germline V gene, CDR1 is SEHNR and CDR2 is FQNEAQ (reference sequence). V was clipped by 5 bases and J by 0 bases; unmatched bases: 5. CDR3 amino acids: CASSRTGVLSYEQYV. DNA for the CDR3: TGTGCCAGCAGCCGGACAGGGGTACTCTCCTACGAGCAGTACGTC.

The chain has TRBV12-3 or TRBV12-4 and TRBJ1-3, with D uncertain. The CDR3 covers 13 residues. Trimming cost V 7 bases and J 1 base, with 8 bases left between them. The CDR3 spells CASTLWSGNTIYF. CDR3 sequence (DNA): TGTGCCAGCACACTGTGGTCTGGAAACACCATATATTTT.

This clonotype was counted at least ten times. The V gene is TRBV20-1, the J gene TRBJ1-6; 7 bases align to TRBD1. Germline trimming cut 0 bases from V and 4 bases from J; bases unmatched to any gene: 6. The length of the CDR3 is 16 residues. In germline, CDR1 is DFQATT, CDR2 SNEGSKA (reference sequence). CDR3 sequence (DNA): TGCAGTGCTAGAGATCGACCCAGGGGGTATAATTCACCCCTCCACTTT. This sequence encodes CSARDRPRGYNSPLHF.

There are a few counts of this clonotype. The chain links TRBV28 to TRBJ1-1, with no clear D. The germline CDR1 and CDR2 sequences are MDHEN and SYDVKM. CDR3 length: 13 residues. The germline V and J ends were trimmed by 6 bases and 1 base, with 9 bases remaining between them. The CDR3 coding sequence is TGTGCCAGCAGAAGCACATCGAACACTGAAGCTTTCTTT. This codes for CASRSTSNTEAFF.

As DNA, the CDR3 is TGTGCCAGCAGTTACTCGGCCGGGACACCTAATGAAAAACTGTTTTTT. This encodes CASSYSAGTPNEKLFF. The chain uses TRBV6-5 and TRBJ1-4; D possibly corresponds to TRBD1 (6 bases). Germline loops: CDR1 MNHEY, CDR2 SVGAGI. Trimming pared 0 bases from V and 3 bases from J, leaving 11 bases between. The CDR3 has 16 amino acids.

This sequence joins TRBV10-3 and TRBJ2-3; 9 bases agree with TRBD1. The germline V gene encodes CDR1 ENHRY and CDR2 SYGVKD. V dropped 2 bases and J dropped 6; count of bases not matched to a gene: 6. This CDR3 is built from 15 residues. The CDR3 DNA reads as TGTGCCATCAGTGAGGGGGACAGGGAGAGCGATACGCAGTATTTT. The encoded protein is CAISEGDRESDTQYF.

This clonotype appeared many times. V gene TRBV7-2 combines with J gene TRBJ2-1; the D gene is possibly TRBD2 (7 bases). Germline loops: CDR1 SGHTA, CDR2 FQGNSA. The CDR3 runs 15 residues. The V gene lost 2 bases and the J gene lost 10 bases, with 18 bases spanning the gap. CDR3 in DNA: TGTGCCAGCAGCTTAATGGCGGGGGCCCGGCGGGAGCAGTTCTTC. Its translation is CASSLMAGARREQFF.

This chain links TRBV6-5 with TRBJ1-3; D ambiguous. The germline V gene encodes CDR1 MNHEY and CDR2 SVGAGI. Deletions cut 5 bases from V and 0 bases from J, with 11 bases between. The CDR3 is 15 amino acids. CDR3 sequence: CASSTGLSSGNTIYF. The DNA for the CDR3 is TGTGCCAGCAGTACTGGACTGAGCTCTGGAAACACCATATATTTT.

This clonotype came up a few times. This rearrangement joins TRBV7-3 to TRBJ1-2, with a tentative D call TRBD1 (5 bases). Germline lookup yields CDR1 SGHTA and CDR2 FQGTGA. Trimming cost V 0 bases and J 6 bases, with 11 bases left between them. This CDR3 has 14 amino acids. Here the CDR3 DNA reads TGTGCCAGCAGCTTAACGTGGGGCGTCGATGGCTACACCTTC. Translation gives CASSLTWGVDGYTF.

This clonotype has just a few counts. The gene calls are TRBV11-2 and TRBJ2-1; 14 bases align to TRBD2. The CDR3 is made up of 14 amino acids. CDR1 is SGHAT and CDR2 is FQNNGV in the germline V gene. Trimming took 4 bases from V and 10 from J; bases not matched to a gene: 3. The CDR3 region is CASSSGLAGAEQFF. The DNA of the CDR3 is TGTGCCAGCAGCTCGGGACTAGCGGGGGCGGAGCAGTTCTTC.

The chain links TRBV11-2 to TRBJ2-2; D unclear. The V gene lost 3 bases and the J gene lost 6 bases, with 5 bases spanning the gap. This CDR3 has 12 residues. Germline loops: CDR1 SGHAT, CDR2 FQNNGV. The CDR3 DNA reads TGTGCCAGCAGCTTCCCGGCCGGGGAGCTGTTTTTT. Protein product: CASSFPAGELFF.

This clonotype was found many times. The CDR3 reads CASSFEVDTQDTQYF. The CDR3, as DNA: TGTGCCAGCAGCTTTGAGGTTGACACACAAGATACGCAGTATTTT. This chain uses TRBV7-4 with TRBJ2-3, with no clear D. This CDR3 is 15 amino acids long. V lost 3 bases, J lost 5 bases, and 15 bases lay in between. Germline V gene data show CDR1 as SGHVT and CDR2 as SQSDAQ.

This clonotype has ten or more counts. V is TRBV6-5 and J is TRBJ2-2; D may match TRBD1 or TRBD2 (5 bases each). CDR3 length: 15 residues. Germline V lookup: CDR1 MNHEY, CDR2 SVGAGI. V lost 3 bases and J 2 bases, leaving 10 bases between the germline ends. In nucleotides, the CDR3 is TGTGCCAGCAGTTATCGGGACGGAAACACCGGGGAGCTGTTTTTT. Its protein product is CASSYRDGNTGELFF.

This clonotype turned up a few times. The rearrangement uses TRBV29-1 and TRBJ1-1; 12 bases match TRBD1. This CDR3 contains 14 residues. Germline V CDR1 and CDR2: SQVTM, ANQGSEA. The V segment lost 4 bases and the J segment 5 bases; nucleotides outside the gene matches: 5. The CDR3 DNA sequence: TGCAGCGTTGGGGACAGGGGGCCCCGTACTGAAGCTTTCTTT. This gives the protein CSVGDRGPRTEAFF.

The V and J genes are TRBV20-1 and TRBJ1-5, with D tentatively TRBD1 (5 bases). Trimming cost V 6 bases and J 6 bases, with 6 bases left between them. Germline V CDR1 and CDR2: DFQATT, SNEGSKA (reference sequence). CDR3 length: 10 residues. The DNA for the CDR3 is TGCAGTGCCACAGGTCAGCCCCAGCATTTT. Amino acid sequence: CSATGQPQHF.

This clonotype was picked up a small number of times. J is TRBJ2-2 and V is TRBV9, with D uncertain. This CDR3 has 17 amino acids. Germline assignment: CDR1 SGDLS and CDR2 YYNGEE. V was cut by 3 bases and J by 0 bases, with 15 bases left in between. CDR3 nucleotides: TGTGCCAGCAGCGGGGCACAGAGAATAACGAACACCGGGGAGCTGTTTTTT. Its protein is CASSGAQRITNTGELFF.

This clonotype has only a few counts. The V gene is TRBV6-5, the J gene TRBJ1-1, with 9 bases lining up with TRBD1. V was pared by 2 bases and J by 5 bases, with 9 bases of the junction left unmatched. The CDR3 length is 16 residues. Per germline, CDR1 MNHEY and CDR2 SVGAGI. The DNA for the CDR3 is TGTGCCAGCAGTTACCTCCCGGGACAGGGTAAGACTGAAGCTTTCTTT. As protein: CASSYLPGQGKTEAFF.

This clonotype has a handful of counts. CDR3 nucleotides: TGTGCCATCAGCGTGATTGGGGGTCGATCTGGAAACACCATATATTTT. This sequence encodes CAISVIGGRSGNTIYF. The rearrangement links TRBV10-3 to TRBJ1-3; D is perhaps TRBD1 (5 bases). Germline-derived CDR1 and CDR2 are ENHRY and SYGVKD. V lost 6 bases and J 1 base, leaving 16 bases between the germline ends. The CDR3 is made up of 16 amino acids.

This clonotype showed up just a few times. The chain carries TRBV3-1 and TRBJ1-6, with D unclear. Germline CDR1 LGHDT, CDR2 YNNKEL (reference sequence). The CDR3 has 14 amino acids. The ends were cut back, 6 bases at V and 5 bases at J, with 11 bases in the middle. CDR3 nucleotides: TGTGCCAGCAGTTTAGGTGGTCATAATTCACCCCTCCACTTT. Amino acids: CASSLGGHNSPLHF.

In its sample, this clonotype was seen a few times. The rearrangement joins TRBV6-5 to TRBJ2-4, with 8 bases aligning to TRBD1. V shed 7 bases and J 4 bases; nucleotides not matched to a gene: 6. The CDR3 covers 14 residues. The V gene's germline CDR1 is MNHEY and CDR2 SVGAGI. In DNA, the CDR3 is TGTGCCAGCAAAAGACAGGGGACTAAAAACATTCAGTACTTC. Residues: CASKRQGTKNIQYF.

The J gene is TRBJ2-5, the V gene TRBV4-1, with 12 bases fitting TRBD1. This CDR3 contains 15 residues. Germline V gene lookup returns CDR1 MGHRA and CDR2 YSYEKL. V lost 5 bases, J lost 7 bases, and 8 bases stayed unmatched. CDR3: CASSTPGQGARTQYF. The CDR3 region has the DNA TGCGCCAGCAGCACTCCGGGACAGGGGGCTAGGACCCAGTACTTC.

The chain couples TRBV11-2 to TRBJ2-5; unclear D gene. There are 12 residues in the CDR3. Germline V gene lookup returns CDR1 SGHAT and CDR2 FQNNGV. The V end lost 5 bases, the J end lost 5 bases, and 9 bases lay between the germline ends. CDR3 loop: CASSQTRETQYF. The CDR3 bases are TGTGCCAGCAGCCAAACCCGGGAGACCCAGTACTTC.

This clonotype was seen only a few times. CDR3 bases: TGTGCCAGCACCTCCCCGTTGGTTCCTGAAGCTTTCTTT. As protein: CASTSPLVPEAFF. This sequence joins TRBV12-3 or TRBV12-4 and TRBJ1-1; no definite D call. The CDR3 consists of 13 residues. The V gene lost 7 bases and the J gene lost 6 bases, with 15 bases spanning the gap.

This clonotype was found a few times. The CDR3 DNA is TGTGCCACCGCCCTCTACAGGAGGGATGAGCAGTTCTTC. Translation: CATALYRRDEQFF. This sequence joins TRBV6-2 or TRBV6-3 and TRBJ2-1, with D possibly TRBD2 on 6 matching bases. With 10 bases removed from V and 8 bases from J, the gap between germline ends came to 18 bases. Germline-derived CDR1 and CDR2 are MNHEY and SVGEGT. This CDR3 is built from 13 residues.

The J gene is TRBJ2-1, the V gene TRBV5-1; maybe TRBD1 (6 bases). V was pared by 0 bases and J by 3 bases, with 13 bases between. The CDR3 runs 16 residues. Per the germline V gene, CDR1 is SGHRS and CDR2 is YFSETQ. The CDR3 protein is CASSLGLTGLYNEQFF. For the CDR3, the DNA is TGCGCCAGCAGCTTGGGTTTGACAGGCCTCTACAATGAGCAGTTCTTC.

This chain joins TRBV4-3 and TRBJ2-1; D may correspond to TRBD1 or TRBD2 (5 bases each). V was pared by 4 bases and J by 9 bases, with 22 bases between. Germline CDR1 LGHNA, CDR2 YSLEER. This CDR3 is built from 16 residues. CDR3 DNA sequence: TGCGCCAGCAGCCCGTATCTCGGGGCACGGAGTGGTGAGCAGTTCTTC. As protein: CASSPYLGARSGEQFF.

This clonotype has only a few counts. The chain has TRBV28 and TRBJ2-4; D ambiguous. Trimming cost V 6 bases and J 1 base, with 25 bases left between them. This CDR3 contains 19 residues. The germline V gene has CDR1 MDHEN and CDR2 SYDVKM. This CDR3 is CASSRPPLFWRMAKNIQYF. The DNA of the CDR3 is TGTGCCAGCAGCCGACCTCCCCTTTTCTGGCGGATGGCCAAAAACATTCAGTACTTC.

Comments on this clonotype: With a much larger clone just one base away, this may be a read error. The chain couples TRBV20-1 to TRBJ2-3; the D is unclear. Germline V gene sequence: CDR1 DFQATT, CDR2 SNEGSKA (reference sequence). The CDR3 loop spans 13 amino acids. The germline V and J ends were trimmed by 1 base and 2 bases, with 7 bases remaining between them. CDR3 coding DNA: TGCAGTGCTAGAGTCAGGCCCACAGATACGCAGTATTTT. Its translation is CSARVRPTDTQYF.

The chain couples TRBV20-1 to TRBJ2-7; D is uncertain. The CDR3 spans 13 residues. CDR1 is DFQATT and CDR2 is SNEGSKA in the germline V gene (reference sequence). V shed 1 base and J shed 0 bases, with 7 bases lying between them. The CDR3 DNA sequence: TGCAGTGCTAGAGGGGTGGACTCCTACGAGCAGTACGTC. It is translated as CSARGVDSYEQYV.

This clonotype was seen ten or more times. The V call is TRBV7-9, the J call TRBJ2-3; D remains unclear. V was trimmed by 5 bases and J by 4 bases, leaving 16 bases between them. There are 15 residues in the CDR3. Germline V lookup: CDR1 SEHNR, CDR2 FQNEAQ (reference sequence). The CDR3 DNA reads as TGTGCCAGCAGCGCTAACAGTTACACGTCAGATACGCAGTATTTT. As protein: CASSANSYTSDTQYF.